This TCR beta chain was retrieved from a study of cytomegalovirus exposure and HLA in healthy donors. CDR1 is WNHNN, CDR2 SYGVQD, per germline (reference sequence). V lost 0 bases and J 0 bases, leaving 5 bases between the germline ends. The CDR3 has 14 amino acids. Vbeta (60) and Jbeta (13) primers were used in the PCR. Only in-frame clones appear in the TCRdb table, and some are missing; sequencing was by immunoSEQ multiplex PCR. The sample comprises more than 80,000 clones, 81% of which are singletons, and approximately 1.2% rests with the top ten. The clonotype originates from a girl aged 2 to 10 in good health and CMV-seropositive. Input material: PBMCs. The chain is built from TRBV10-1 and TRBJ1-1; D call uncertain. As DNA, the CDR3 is TGCGCCAGCAGTGAGTCGAGAATGAACACTGAAGCTTTCTTT. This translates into CASSESRMNTEAFF.